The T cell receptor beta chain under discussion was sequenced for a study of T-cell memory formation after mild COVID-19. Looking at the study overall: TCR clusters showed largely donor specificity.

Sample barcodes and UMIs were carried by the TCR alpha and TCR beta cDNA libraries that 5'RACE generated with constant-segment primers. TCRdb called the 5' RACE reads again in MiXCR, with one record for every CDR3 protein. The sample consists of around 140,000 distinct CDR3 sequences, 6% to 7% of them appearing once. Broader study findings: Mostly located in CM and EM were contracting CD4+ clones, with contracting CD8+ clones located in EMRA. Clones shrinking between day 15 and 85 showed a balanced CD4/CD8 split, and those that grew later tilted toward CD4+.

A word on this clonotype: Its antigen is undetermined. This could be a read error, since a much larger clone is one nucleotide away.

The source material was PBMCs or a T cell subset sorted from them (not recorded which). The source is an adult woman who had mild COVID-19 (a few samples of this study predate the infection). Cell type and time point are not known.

In nucleotides, the CDR3 is TGTGCCAGCAGTCCCCCGGACAGGTCGGTCGATACGCAGTATTTT. This sequence encodes CASSPPDRSVDTQYF. The chain links TRBV28 to TRBJ2-3, with TRBD1 matching 7 bases. The CDR3 spans 15 residues. Germline-derived CDR1 and CDR2 are MDHEN and SYDVKM. The V segment lost 5 bases and the J segment 6 bases; nucleotides outside the gene matches: 11. Drawing the rest from reference TRBV28 and TRBJ2-3, the complete variable domain is DVKVTQSSRYLVKRTGEKVFLECVQDMDHENMFWYRQDPGLGLRLIYFSYDVKMKEKGDIPEGYSVSREKKERFSLILESASTNQTSMYLCASSPPDRSVDTQYFGPGTRLTVL.